This T cell receptor (beta chain) is drawn from a study of control samples from healthy donors and cancer patients. Data came from immunoSEQ multiplex PCR; TCRdb stores just in-frame clones and leaves some out. This sample carries approximately 150,000 clones, more than 85% of them seen once, and the ten largest clones take roughly 3.2%. The sample comprised blood. The sequence derives from a man younger than 45 in good health.

The CDR3 protein is CASSWGQTYEQYF. The CDR3 nucleotides read TGTGCCAGCAGTTGGGGACAGACCTACGAGCAGTACTTC. The chain links TRBV12-3 or TRBV12-4 to TRBJ2-7, with TRBD1 identical over 7 bases. Unmatched junction bases numbered 2, after V lost 4 bases and J lost 2 bases. There are 13 residues in the CDR3.